These 19 T cell receptor beta chains were sequenced from one sample in a study of OX40 agonist ivuxolimab in advanced cancers. Libraries were prepared by immunoSEQ multiplex PCR; TCRdb keeps only in-frame clonotypes and omits some of them. Of approximately 82,000 clones listed, 92% are singletons. Sequencing used CD4+ or CD8+ T cells sorted from blood, obtained in a trial of the OX40 agonist ivuxolimab. Receptors originate from an adult with an advanced solid tumor such as melanoma, head and neck, liver or kidney cancer.

This chain links TRBV5-1 with TRBJ2-6; TRBD1 is a possible D gene (5 bases). Germline V gene data show CDR1 as SGHRS and CDR2 as YFSETQ. The CDR3 covers 16 residues. Trimming shortened V by 4 bases and J by 0 bases, and 11 bases separated the two germline ends. CDR3 bases: TGCGCCAGCAGCAAGCGAGACAGCTCTGGGGCCAACGTCCTGACTTTC. Translated: CASSKRDSSGANVLTF.

This clone showed up just once. This chain joins TRBV13 and TRBJ2-5, with 9 positions matching TRBD2. CDR3 length equals 14 residues. V trimming: 3 bases; J trimming: 4 bases; junction bases outside the gene matches: 3. Germline lookup yields CDR1 PRHDT and CDR2 FYEKMQ (reference sequence). CDR3 loop: CASSFGSGRETQYF. The CDR3, as DNA: TGTGCCAGCAGCTTCGGTAGCGGGAGAGAGACCCAGTACTTC.

The rearrangement links TRBV5-6 to TRBJ1-1; no clear D gene. Trimming left V 0 bases short and J 0 bases short, with 9 bases between. Germline loops: CDR1 SGHDT, CDR2 YYEEEE. CDR3 length: 15 residues. The CDR3 sequence: CASSLVWQLNTEAFF. CDR3 bases: TGTGCCAGCAGCTTGGTGTGGCAGTTGAACACTGAAGCTTTCTTT.

J is TRBJ1-1 and V is TRBV11-2; D is undetermined. V was shortened by 4 bases and J by 5 bases, with 11 bases between the two germline ends. In germline, CDR1 is SGHAT, CDR2 FQNNGV. CDR3 size: 13 residues. CDR3 region: CASSSGIRTEAFF. In DNA form, the CDR3 reads TGTGCCAGCAGCTCTGGGATTAGGACTGAAGCTTTCTTT.

This clone occurred a few times. The J gene is TRBJ1-3, the V gene TRBV15; D remains unclear. The CDR3 totals 13 residues. Germline CDR1 is LNHNV and CDR2 is YYDKDF (reference sequence). V lost 8 bases and J lost 4, with 12 bases in between. The CDR3 loop reads CATGQELGNTIYF. The CDR3 bases are TGTGCCACCGGGCAGGAGCTGGGAAACACCATATATTTT.

The gene calls are TRBV5-4 and TRBJ1-1, with D possibly TRBD1 on 6 matching bases. The CDR3 extends over 14 amino acids. Deletions cut 2 bases from V and 1 base from J, with 9 bases between. Germline CDR1 is SGHNT and CDR2 is YYREEE (reference sequence). The CDR3 DNA follows: TGTGCCAGCAGCTTCAGGGGTCCGAACACTGAAGCTTTCTTT. Translated, it gives CASSFRGPNTEAFF.

The table lists this clone with a few counts. The rearrangement uses TRBV5-4 and TRBJ1-1; D possibly corresponds to TRBD1 (6 bases). The CDR3 is 13 amino acids. The V gene's germline CDR1 is SGHNT and CDR2 YYREEE (reference sequence). V lost 4 bases, J lost 7 bases, and 14 bases lay in between. CDR3 protein: CASSPRPGVEAFF. The CDR3 bases are TGTGCCAGCAGCCCTAGACCAGGGGTTGAAGCTTTCTTT. The full variable domain, rest sourced from reference TRBV5-4 and TRBJ1-1, is ETGVTQSPTHLIKTRGQQVTLRCSSQSGHNTVSWYQQALGQGPQFIFQYYREEENGRGNFPPRFSGLQFPNYSSELNVNALELDDSALYLCASSPRPGVEAFFGQGTRLTVV.

This clone was counted once. The genes are TRBV30 and TRBJ2-7; 9 nucleotides align to TRBD2. Trimming cost V 4 bases and J 5 bases; bases outside gene matches: 3. Per germline, CDR1 GTSNPN and CDR2 SVGIG (reference sequence). CDR3 length equals 12 residues. The CDR3 nucleotides read TGTGCCTGGACGGGGACTAGCCACGAGCAGTACTTC. Amino acid sequence: CAWTGTSHEQYF.

V is TRBV7-9 and J is TRBJ2-5, with TRBD2 matching over 7 bases. This CDR3 is built from 15 residues. The germline gives CDR1 SEHNR, CDR2 FQNEAQ (reference sequence). V gave up 7 bases and J gave up 3 bases; unmatched junction bases: 11. CDR3 sequence (DNA): TGTGCCAGCACCACCACCCTTGGGACTAAAGAGACCCAGTACTTC. Translated, it gives CASTTTLGTKETQYF.

The CDR3, as DNA: TGTGCCAGCAGTCTCAGGGGTAGGAGCACTGAAGCTTTCTTT. Translated, it gives CASSLRGRSTEAFF. This chain connects TRBV6-6 to TRBJ1-1, with D maybe TRBD1 (6 bases). Germline values: CDR1 MNHNY, CDR2 SVGAGI (reference sequence). The V end lost 5 bases, the J end lost 4 bases, and 14 bases lay between the germline ends. CDR3 size: 14 residues.

The V call is TRBV6-5, the J call TRBJ2-1, with 11 positions matching TRBD1. The CDR3 length is 13 residues. V was pared by 7 bases and J by 9 bases, with 5 bases of the junction left unmatched. The V gene's germline CDR1 is MNHEY and CDR2 SVGAGI. The CDR3 spells CASTLGTGGEQFF. The CDR3 DNA follows: TGTGCCAGCACCTTAGGGACAGGGGGTGAGCAGTTCTTC.

The V call is TRBV27, the J call TRBJ2-7, with 10 bases identical to TRBD1. With 6 bases clipped from V and 2 bases from J, the junction kept 7 bases outside the gene matches. The germline gives CDR1 MNHEY, CDR2 SMNVEV (reference sequence). The CDR3 consists of 15 residues. DNA for the CDR3: TGTGCCAGCAGGGGGATGGGACAGGGGACCTACGAGCAGTACTTC. Its translation is CASRGMGQGTYEQYF.

The chain uses TRBV6-5 and TRBJ2-4, with 11 bases identical to TRBD1. From germline, CDR1 is MNHEY and CDR2 SVGAGI. The junction had 2 bases not matched to a gene; V was cut back by 0 bases and J by 7 bases. CDR3 length: 15 residues. CDR3 loop: CASSYSGQGANIQYF. CDR3 bases: TGTGCCAGCAGTTACTCTGGACAGGGGGCCAACATTCAGTACTTC.

This chain joins TRBV28 and TRBJ1-1, with 11 bases fitting TRBD1. CDR1 MDHEN and CDR2 SYDVKM come from the germline V gene. J gave up 6 bases and V 5 bases, and 8 bases lay outside the gene matches. The CDR3 length is 15 residues. CDR3 bases: TGTGCCAGCAGTGGGGTCGGGACAGGGGGTCCTGAAGCTTTCTTT. It codes for CASSGVGTGGPEAFF.

V is TRBV4-2 and J is TRBJ2-7; TRBD2 matches 9 bases. This CDR3 comprises 16 residues. Germline CDR1 LGHNA, CDR2 YNFKEQ. With V trimmed by 0 bases and J by 3 bases, 6 bases remained unmatched. As DNA, the CDR3 is TGTGCCAGCAGCCAAGATGTGGGCGGGAGGGACTACGAGCAGTACTTC. It codes for CASSQDVGGRDYEQYF.

The rearrangement uses TRBV2 and TRBJ2-3; 9 bases map to TRBD1. There are 14 residues in the CDR3. Germline V lookup: CDR1 SNHLY, CDR2 FYNNEI. Unmatched junction bases numbered 5, after V lost 7 bases and J lost 3 bases. CDR3 protein: CASMPGQGTDTQYF. CDR3 DNA: TGTGCCAGCATGCCGGGACAGGGTACAGATACGCAGTATTTT. Full variable domain (missing parts from reference TRBV2 and TRBJ2-3): EPEVTQTPSHQVTQMGQEVILRCVPISNHLYFYWYRQILGQKVEFLVSFYNNEISEKSEIFDDQFSVERPDGSNFTLKIRSTKLEDSAMYFCASMPGQGTDTQYFGPGTRLTVL.

The V call is TRBV19, the J call TRBJ1-4; the D gene is possibly TRBD1 (5 bases). CDR1 and CDR2 from the germline V gene are LNHDA and SQIVND (reference sequence). V shed 4 bases and J shed 4 bases, with 10 bases lying between them. CDR3 length: 14 residues. DNA of the CDR3: TGTGCCAGTAGTACCGATCAGGGTAATGAAAAACTGTTTTTT. It specifies CASSTDQGNEKLFF. Drawing the rest from reference TRBV19 and TRBJ1-4, the complete variable domain is DGGITQSPKYLFRKEGQNVTLSCEQNLNHDAMYWYRQDPGQGLRLIYYSQIVNDFQKGDIAEGYSVSREKKESFPLTVTSAQKNPTAFYLCASSTDQGNEKLFFGSGTQLSVL.

The rearrangement links TRBV11-2 to TRBJ2-3; D gene uncertain. CDR1 is SGHAT and CDR2 is FQNNGV in the germline V gene. Trimming took off 3 bases at V and 0 bases at J, with 1 base between the two ends. This CDR3 has 12 residues. The CDR3 DNA is TGTGCCAGCAGCTTTAGCACAGATACGCAGTATTTT. This gives the protein CASSFSTDTQYF.

The gene calls are TRBV7-9 and TRBJ2-3, with D possibly matching TRBD1 (6 bases). Germline values: CDR1 SEHNR, CDR2 FQNEAQ (reference sequence). The CDR3 contains 15 residues. The V and J ends lost 1 base and 5 bases respectively, with 13 bases between them. The CDR3 DNA is TGTGCCAGCAGCTTAGTTCAGGGGAAAGGAGATACGCAGTATTTT. Its protein product is CASSLVQGKGDTQYF.